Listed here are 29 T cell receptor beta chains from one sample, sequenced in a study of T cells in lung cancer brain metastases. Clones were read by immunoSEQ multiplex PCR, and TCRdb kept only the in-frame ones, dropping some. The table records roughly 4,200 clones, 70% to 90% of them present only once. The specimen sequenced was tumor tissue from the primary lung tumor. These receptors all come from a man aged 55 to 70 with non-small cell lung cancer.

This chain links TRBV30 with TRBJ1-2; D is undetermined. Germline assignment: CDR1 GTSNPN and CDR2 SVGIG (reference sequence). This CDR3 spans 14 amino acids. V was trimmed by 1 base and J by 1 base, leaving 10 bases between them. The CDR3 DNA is TGTGCCTGGAGTGCCACAGTCATTAACTATGGCTACACCTTC. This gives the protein CAWSATVINYGYTF.

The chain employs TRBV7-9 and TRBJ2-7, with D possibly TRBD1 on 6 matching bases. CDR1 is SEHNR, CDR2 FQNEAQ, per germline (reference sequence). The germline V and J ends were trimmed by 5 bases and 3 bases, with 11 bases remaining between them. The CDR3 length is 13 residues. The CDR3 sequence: CASSPGTHYEQYF. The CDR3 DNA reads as TGTGCCAGCAGCCCCGGGACACACTACGAGCAGTACTTC.

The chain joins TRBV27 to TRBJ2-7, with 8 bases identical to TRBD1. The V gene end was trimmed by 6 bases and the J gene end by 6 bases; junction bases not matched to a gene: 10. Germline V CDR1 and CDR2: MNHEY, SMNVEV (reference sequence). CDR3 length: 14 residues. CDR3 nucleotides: TGTGCCAGCAGCCCCGGGACAGGCCTCACCGAGCAGTACTTC. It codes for CASSPGTGLTEQYF.

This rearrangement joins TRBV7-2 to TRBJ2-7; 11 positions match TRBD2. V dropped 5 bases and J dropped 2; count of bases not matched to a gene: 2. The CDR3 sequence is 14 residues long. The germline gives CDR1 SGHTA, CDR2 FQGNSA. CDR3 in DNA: TGTGCCAGCAGCGGGACTAGCGGTACCTACGAGCAGTACTTC. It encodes CASSGTSGTYEQYF. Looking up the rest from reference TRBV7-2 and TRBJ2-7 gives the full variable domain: GAGVSQSPSNKVTEKGKDVELRCDPISGHTALYWYRQSLGQGLEFLIYFQGNSAPDKSGLPSDRFSAERTGGSVSTLTIQRTQQEDSAVYLCASSGTSGTYEQYFGPGTRLTVT.

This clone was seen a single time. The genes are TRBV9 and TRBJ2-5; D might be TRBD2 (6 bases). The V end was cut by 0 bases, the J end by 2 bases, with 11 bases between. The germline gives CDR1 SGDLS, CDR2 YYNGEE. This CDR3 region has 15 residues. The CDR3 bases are TGTGCCAGCAGCGTAGGTAGTAGCGGACAAGAGACCCAGTACTTC. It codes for CASSVGSSGQETQYF.

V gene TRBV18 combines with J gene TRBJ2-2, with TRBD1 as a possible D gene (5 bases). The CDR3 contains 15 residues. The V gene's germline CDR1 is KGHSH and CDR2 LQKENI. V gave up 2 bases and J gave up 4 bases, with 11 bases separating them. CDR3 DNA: TGTGCCAGCTCACCATTAGGGGCGTCCACCGGGGAGCTGTTTTTT. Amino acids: CASSPLGASTGELFF.

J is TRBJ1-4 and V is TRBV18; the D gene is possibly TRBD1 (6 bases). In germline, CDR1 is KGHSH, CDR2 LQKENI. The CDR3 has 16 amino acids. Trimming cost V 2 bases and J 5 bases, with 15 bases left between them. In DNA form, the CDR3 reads TGTGCCAGCTCACCATCCCTGGACAGAAACAATGAAAAACTGTTTTTT. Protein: CASSPSLDRNNEKLFF.

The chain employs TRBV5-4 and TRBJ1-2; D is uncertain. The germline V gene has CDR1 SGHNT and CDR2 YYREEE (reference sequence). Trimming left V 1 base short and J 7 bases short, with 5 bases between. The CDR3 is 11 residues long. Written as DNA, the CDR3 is TGTGCCAGCAGCTTGTCCGGTGGCTACACCTTC. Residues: CASSLSGGYTF.

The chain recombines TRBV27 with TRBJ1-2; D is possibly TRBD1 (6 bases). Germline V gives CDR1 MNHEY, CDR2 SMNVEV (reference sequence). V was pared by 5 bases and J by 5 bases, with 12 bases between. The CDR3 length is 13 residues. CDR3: CASSRDIGYGYTF. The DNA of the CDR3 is TGTGCCAGCAGTCGGGACATCGGGTATGGCTACACCTTC.

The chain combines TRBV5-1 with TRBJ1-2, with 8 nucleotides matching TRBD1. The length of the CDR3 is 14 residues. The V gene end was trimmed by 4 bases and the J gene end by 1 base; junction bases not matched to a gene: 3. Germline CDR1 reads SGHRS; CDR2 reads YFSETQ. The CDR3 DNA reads TGCGCCAGCAGCCCTACAGGGGGTAACTATGGCTACACCTTC. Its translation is CASSPTGGNYGYTF. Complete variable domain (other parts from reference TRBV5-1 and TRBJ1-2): KAGVTQTPRYLIKTRGQQVTLSCSPISGHRSVSWYQQTPGQGLQFLFEYFSETQRNKGNFPGRFSGRQFSNSRSEMNVSTLELGDSALYLCASSPTGGNYGYTFGSGTRLTVV.

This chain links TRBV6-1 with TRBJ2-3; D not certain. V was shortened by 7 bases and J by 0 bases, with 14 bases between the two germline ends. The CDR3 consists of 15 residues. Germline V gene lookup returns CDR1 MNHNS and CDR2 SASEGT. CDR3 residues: CASNRSPRSTDTQYF. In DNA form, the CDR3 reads TGTGCCAGCAACCGCAGTCCCCGAAGCACAGATACGCAGTATTTT.

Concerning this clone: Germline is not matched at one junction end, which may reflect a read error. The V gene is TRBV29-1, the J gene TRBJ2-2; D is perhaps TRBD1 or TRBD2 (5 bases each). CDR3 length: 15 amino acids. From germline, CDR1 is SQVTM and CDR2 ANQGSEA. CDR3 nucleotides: TGCAGTGTCCGAAGGGACGGGTTGCTGTTGGGGGAGTTGTTTTTT. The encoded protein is CSVRRDGLLLGELFF.

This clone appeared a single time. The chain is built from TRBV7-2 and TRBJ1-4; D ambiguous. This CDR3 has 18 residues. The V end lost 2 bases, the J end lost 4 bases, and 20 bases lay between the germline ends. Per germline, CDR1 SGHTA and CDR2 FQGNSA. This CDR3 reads CASSLSAVTVAINEKLFF. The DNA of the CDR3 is TGTGCCAGCAGCTTATCTGCTGTGACGGTGGCAATTAATGAAAAACTGTTTTTT.

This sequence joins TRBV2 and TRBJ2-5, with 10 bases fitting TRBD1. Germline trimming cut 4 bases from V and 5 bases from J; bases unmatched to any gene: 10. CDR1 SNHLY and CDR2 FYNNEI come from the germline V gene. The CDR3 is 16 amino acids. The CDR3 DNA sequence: TGTGCCAGCAGTGGAGAGGGGGACAGGGGCCGGGAGACCCAGTACTTC. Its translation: CASSGEGDRGRETQYF.

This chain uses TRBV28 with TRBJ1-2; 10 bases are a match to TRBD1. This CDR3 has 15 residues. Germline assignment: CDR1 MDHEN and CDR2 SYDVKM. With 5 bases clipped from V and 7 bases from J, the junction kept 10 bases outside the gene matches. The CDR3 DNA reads TGTGCCAGCAGTAAAATCGGGACAGGGGTTGTTGGCTACACCTTC. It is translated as CASSKIGTGVVGYTF.

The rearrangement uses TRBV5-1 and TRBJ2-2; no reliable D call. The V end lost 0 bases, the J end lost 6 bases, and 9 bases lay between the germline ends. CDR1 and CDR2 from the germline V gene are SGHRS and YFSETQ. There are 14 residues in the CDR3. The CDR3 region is CASSLDFGPGELFF. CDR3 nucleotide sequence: TGCGCCAGCAGCTTGGATTTCGGGCCCGGGGAGCTGTTTTTT.

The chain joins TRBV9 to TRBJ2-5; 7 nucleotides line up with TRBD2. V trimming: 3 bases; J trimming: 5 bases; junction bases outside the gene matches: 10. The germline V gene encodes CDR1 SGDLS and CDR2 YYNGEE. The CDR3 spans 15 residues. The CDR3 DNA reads TGTGCCAGCAGCGCCCGGGGGGATACCAGGGAGACCCAGTACTTC. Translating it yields CASSARGDTRETQYF.

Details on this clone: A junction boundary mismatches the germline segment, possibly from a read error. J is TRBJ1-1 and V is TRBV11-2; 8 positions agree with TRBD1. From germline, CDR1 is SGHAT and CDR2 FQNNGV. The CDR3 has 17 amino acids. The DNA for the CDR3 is TGTACCAGCAGCGAAGGGCAGGGGGCGAGTTGGGACACTGAAGCTTTCTTT. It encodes CTSSEGQGASWDTEAFF.

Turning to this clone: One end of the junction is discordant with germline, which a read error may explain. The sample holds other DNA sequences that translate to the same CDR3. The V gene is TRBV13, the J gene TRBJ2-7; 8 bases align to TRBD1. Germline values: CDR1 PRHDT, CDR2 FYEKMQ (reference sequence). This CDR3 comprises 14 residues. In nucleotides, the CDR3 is TGTGCCAGCAGCCTGACGGGACAGGCCTACGAGCAGTATTTC. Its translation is CASSLTGQAYEQYF.

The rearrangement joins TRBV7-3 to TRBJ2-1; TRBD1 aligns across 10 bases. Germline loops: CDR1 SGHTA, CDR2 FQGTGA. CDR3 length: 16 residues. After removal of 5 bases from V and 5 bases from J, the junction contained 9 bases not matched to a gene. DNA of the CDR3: TGTGCCAGCAGCCCTAAGGGACAGGGGAGGGACAATGAGCAGTTCTTC. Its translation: CASSPKGQGRDNEQFF.

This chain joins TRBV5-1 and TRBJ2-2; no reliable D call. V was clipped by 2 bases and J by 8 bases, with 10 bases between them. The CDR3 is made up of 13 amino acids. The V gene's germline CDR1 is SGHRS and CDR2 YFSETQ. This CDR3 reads CASSLERRGELFF. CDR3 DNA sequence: TGCGCCAGCAGCTTAGAGAGGAGAGGGGAGCTGTTTTTT.

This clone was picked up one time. Written as DNA, the CDR3 is TGTGCCAGCAGCCCCGACAGGAATCAGCCCCAGCATTTT. It encodes CASSPDRNQPQHF. This chain connects TRBV7-9 to TRBJ1-5, with D possibly being TRBD1 (6 bases). The V end lost 5 bases, the J end lost 4 bases, and 9 bases lay between the germline ends. This CDR3 region has 13 residues. Germline CDR1 and CDR2: SEHNR and FQNEAQ (reference sequence).

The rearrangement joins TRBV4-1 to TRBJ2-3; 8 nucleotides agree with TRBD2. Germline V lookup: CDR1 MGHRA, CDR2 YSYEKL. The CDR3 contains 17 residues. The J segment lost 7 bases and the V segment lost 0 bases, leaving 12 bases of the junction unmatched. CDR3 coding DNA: TGCGCCAGCAGCCAAGATGTAAGCGGGGGATTGGGAAATACGCAGTATTTT. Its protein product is CASSQDVSGGLGNTQYF.

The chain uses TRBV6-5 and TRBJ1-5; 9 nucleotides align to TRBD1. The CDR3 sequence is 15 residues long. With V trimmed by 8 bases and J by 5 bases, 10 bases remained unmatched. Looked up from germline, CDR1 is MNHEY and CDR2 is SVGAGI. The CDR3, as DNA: TGTGCCAGCCGGACAGGGGAAGGGCTCGATCAGCCCCAGCATTTT. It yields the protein CASRTGEGLDQPQHF.

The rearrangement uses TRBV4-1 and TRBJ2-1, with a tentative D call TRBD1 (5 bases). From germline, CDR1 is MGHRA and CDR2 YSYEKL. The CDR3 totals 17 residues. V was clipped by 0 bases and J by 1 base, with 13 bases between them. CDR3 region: CASSQDRGHFSYNEQFF. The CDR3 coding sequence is TGCGCCAGCAGCCAAGATCGTGGACACTTTTCCTACAATGAGCAGTTCTTC.

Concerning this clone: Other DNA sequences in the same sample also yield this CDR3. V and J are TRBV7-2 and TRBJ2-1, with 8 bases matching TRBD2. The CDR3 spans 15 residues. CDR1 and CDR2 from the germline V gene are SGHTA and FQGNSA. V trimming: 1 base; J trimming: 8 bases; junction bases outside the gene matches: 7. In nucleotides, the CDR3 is TGTGCCAGCAGCTTAGACATGGCGGGAGGCGATGAGCAGTTCTTC. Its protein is CASSLDMAGGDEQFF.

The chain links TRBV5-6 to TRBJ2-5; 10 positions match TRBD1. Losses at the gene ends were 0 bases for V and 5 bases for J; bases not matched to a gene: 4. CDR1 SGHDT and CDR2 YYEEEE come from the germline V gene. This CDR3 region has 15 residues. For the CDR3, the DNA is TGTGCCAGCAGCTTGGGACGACAGGGGGCCGAGACCCAGTACTTC. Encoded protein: CASSLGRQGAETQYF.

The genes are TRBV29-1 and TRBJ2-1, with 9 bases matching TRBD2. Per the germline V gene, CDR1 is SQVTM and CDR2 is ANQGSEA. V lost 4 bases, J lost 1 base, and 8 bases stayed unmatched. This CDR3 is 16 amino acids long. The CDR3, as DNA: TGCAGCGTTGTGAGCGGTAGCGGGGGTTCCTACAATGAGCAGTTCTTC. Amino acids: CSVVSGSGGSYNEQFF.

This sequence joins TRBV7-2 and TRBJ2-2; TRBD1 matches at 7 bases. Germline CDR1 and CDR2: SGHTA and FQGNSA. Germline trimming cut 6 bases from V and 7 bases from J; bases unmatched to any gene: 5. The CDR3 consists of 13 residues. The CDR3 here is CASRDTGVGELFF. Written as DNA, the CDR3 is TGTGCCAGCAGGGATACAGGGGTCGGGGAGCTGTTTTTT.